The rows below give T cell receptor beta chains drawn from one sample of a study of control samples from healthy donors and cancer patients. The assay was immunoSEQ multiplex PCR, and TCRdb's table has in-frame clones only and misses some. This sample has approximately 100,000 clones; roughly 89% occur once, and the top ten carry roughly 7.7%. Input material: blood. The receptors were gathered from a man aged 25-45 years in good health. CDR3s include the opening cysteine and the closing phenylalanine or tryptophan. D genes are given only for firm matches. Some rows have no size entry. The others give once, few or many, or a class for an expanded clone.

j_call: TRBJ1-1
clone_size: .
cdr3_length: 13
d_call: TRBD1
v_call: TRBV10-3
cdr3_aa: CAISGQGNTEAFF
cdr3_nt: TGTGCCATCAGTGGACAGGGGAACACTGAAGCTTTCTTT

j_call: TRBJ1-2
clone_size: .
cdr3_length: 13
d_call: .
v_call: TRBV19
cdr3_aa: CASSTRLGYGYTF
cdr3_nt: TGTGCCAGTAGTACTAGACTGGGCTATGGCTACACCTTC

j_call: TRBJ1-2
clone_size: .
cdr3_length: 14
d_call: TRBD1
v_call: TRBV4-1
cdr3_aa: CASSTRQGYYGYTF
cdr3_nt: TGCGCCAGCAGCACTCGACAGGGTTACTATGGCTACACCTTC

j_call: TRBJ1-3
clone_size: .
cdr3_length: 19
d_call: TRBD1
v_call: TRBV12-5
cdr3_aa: CASGFPQGSTLLSGNTIYF
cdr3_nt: TGTGCTAGTGGTTTCCCACAGGGGTCAACACTCCTCTCTGGAAACACCATATATTTT

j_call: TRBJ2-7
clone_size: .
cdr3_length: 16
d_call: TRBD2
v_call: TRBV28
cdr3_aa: CASRRSPSGSSYEQYF
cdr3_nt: TGTGCCAGCAGGAGAAGCCCTAGCGGATCCTCCTACGAGCAGTACTTC

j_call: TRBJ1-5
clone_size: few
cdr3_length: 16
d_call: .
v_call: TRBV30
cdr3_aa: CAWSGRVGGSNQPQHF
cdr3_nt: TGTGCCTGGAGTGGAAGAGTAGGAGGGAGCAATCAGCCCCAGCATTTT

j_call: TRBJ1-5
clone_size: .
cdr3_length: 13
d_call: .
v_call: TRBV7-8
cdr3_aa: CASSFPGNQPQHF
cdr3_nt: TGTGCCAGCAGCTTTCCGGGCAATCAGCCCCAGCATTTT

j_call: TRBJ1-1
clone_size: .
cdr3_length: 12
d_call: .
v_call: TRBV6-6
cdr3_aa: CASSYSWDEAFF
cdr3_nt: TGTGCCAGCAGTTACTCGTGGGATGAAGCTTTCTTT

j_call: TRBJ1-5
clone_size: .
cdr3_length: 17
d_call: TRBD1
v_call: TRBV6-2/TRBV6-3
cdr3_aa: CASSYIAGQGGNQPQHF
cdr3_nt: TGTGCCAGCAGTTACATAGCGGGACAGGGTGGTAATCAGCCCCAGCATTTT

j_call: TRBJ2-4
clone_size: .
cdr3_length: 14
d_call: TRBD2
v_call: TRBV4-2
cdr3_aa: CASSQGSGRNIQYF
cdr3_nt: TGTGCCAGCAGCCAGGGGAGCGGGAGAAACATTCAGTACTTC

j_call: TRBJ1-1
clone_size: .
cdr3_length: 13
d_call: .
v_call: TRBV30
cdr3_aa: CAWSATDLGSAFF
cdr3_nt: TGTGCCTGGAGTGCAACCGACCTTGGCTCAGCTTTCTTT

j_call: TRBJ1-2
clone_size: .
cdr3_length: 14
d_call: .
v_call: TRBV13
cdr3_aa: CASSSTMGRSGYTF
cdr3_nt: TGTGCCAGCAGCTCGACGATGGGGCGGAGTGGCTACACCTTC

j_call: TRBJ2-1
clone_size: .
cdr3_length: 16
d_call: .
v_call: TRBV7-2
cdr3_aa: CASSLTGSGGYNEQFF
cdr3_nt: TGTGCCAGCAGCCTCACGGGTAGCGGAGGCTACAATGAGCAGTTCTTC

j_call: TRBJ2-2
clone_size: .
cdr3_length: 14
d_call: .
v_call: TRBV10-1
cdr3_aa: CASSLGRDTGELFF
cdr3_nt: TGCGCCAGCAGTCTAGGGAGAGATACCGGGGAGCTGTTTTTT

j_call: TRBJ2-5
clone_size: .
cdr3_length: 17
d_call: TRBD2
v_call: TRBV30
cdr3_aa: CAWSPRLTSGAGETQYF
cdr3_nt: TGTGCCTGGAGTCCCAGATTGACTAGCGGGGCTGGGGAGACCCAGTACTTC

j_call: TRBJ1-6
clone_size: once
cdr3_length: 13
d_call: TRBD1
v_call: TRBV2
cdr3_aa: CASRGTVSSPLHF
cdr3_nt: TGTGCCAGCAGGGGGACAGTAAGTTCACCCCTCCACTTT

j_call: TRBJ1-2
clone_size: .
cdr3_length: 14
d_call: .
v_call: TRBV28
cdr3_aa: CASSFGQPNYGYTF
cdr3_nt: TGTGCCAGCAGTTTCGGACAGCCTAACTATGGCTACACCTTC

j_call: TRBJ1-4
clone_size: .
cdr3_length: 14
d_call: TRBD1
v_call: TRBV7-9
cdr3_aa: CASSYRQGGEKLFF
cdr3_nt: TGTGCCAGCAGCTATCGACAGGGCGGAGAAAAACTGTTTTTT

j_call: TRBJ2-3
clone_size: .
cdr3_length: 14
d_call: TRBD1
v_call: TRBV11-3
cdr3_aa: CASSFRGNTDTQYF
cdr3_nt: TGTGCCAGCAGCTTCAGGGGGAACACAGATACGCAGTATTTT

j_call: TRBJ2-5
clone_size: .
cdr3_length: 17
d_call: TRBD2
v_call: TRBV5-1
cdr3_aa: CARSLAGAGGPKETQYF
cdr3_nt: TGCGCCCGCAGCTTGGCCGGCGCGGGGGGGCCTAAAGAGACCCAGTACTTC

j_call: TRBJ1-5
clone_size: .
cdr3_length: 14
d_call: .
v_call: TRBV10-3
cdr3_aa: CAISEGLNNQPQHF
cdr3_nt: TGTGCCATCAGTGAGGGGCTAAACAATCAGCCCCAGCATTTT

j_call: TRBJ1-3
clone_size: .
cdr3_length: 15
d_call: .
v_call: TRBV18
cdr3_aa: CASSPGPTTGNTIYF
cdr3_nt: TGTGCCAGCTCACCAGGACCGACTACGGGAAACACCATATATTTT

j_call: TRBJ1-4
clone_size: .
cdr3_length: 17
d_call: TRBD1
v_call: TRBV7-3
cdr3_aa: CASSSVPGQGPKEKLFF
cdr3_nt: TGTGCCAGCAGCTCCGTCCCGGGACAGGGGCCAAAGGAAAAACTGTTTTTT

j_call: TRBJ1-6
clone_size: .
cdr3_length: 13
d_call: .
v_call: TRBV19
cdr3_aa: CASSRGERSPLHF
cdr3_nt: TGTGCCAGTAGTAGGGGCGAAAGATCACCCCTCCACTTT

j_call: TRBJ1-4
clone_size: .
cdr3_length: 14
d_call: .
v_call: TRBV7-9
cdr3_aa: CASTLQGPNEKLFF
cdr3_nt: TGTGCCAGCACCCTCCAGGGGCCTAATGAAAAACTGTTTTTT

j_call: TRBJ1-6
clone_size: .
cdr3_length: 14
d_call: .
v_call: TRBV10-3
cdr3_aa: CAISEWGAGSPLHF
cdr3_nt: TGTGCCATCAGTGAGTGGGGAGCGGGCTCACCCCTCCACTTT

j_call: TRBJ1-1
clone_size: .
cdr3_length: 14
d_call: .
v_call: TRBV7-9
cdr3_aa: CASLSLLGGTEAFF
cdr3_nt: TGTGCCAGCTTATCCCTACTGGGAGGGACTGAAGCTTTCTTT

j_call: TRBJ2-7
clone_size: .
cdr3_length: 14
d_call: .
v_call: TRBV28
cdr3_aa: CASSPSSIPHEQYF
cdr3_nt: TGTGCCAGCAGTCCTAGTTCAATCCCCCACGAGCAGTACTTC

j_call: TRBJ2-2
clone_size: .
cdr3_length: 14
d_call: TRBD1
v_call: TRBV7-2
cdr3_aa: CASRGQKNTGELFF
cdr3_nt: TGTGCCAGCAGGGGACAGAAGAACACCGGGGAGCTGTTTTTT

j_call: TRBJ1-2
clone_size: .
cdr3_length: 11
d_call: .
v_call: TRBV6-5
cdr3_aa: CASSSGSGYTF
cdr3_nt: TGTGCCAGCAGTTCCGGTAGTGGCTACACCTTC

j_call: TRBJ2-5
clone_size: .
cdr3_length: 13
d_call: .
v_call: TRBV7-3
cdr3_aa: CASSPRGGETQYF
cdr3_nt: TGTGCCAGCAGCCCCCGGGGAGGAGAGACCCAGTACTTC

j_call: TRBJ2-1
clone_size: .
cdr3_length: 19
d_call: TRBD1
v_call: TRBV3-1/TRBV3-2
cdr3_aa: CASSPPATGEGLEDNEQFF
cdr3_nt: TGTGCCAGCAGCCCACCCGCGACAGGGGAAGGGTTGGAGGACAATGAGCAGTTCTTC

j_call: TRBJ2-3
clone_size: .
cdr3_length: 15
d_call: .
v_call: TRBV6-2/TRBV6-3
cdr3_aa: CASSYASLSTDTQYF
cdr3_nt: TGTGCCAGCAGTTACGCAAGCCTAAGCACAGATACGCAGTATTTT

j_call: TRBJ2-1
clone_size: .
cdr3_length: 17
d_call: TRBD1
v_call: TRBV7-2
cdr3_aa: CASSLRTGGRSYNEQFF
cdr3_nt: TGTGCCAGCAGCTTAAGGACAGGGGGGAGGTCCTACAATGAGCAGTTCTTC

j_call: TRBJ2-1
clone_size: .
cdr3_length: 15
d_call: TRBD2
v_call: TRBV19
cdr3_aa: CASSPGLAVNNEQFF
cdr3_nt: TGTGCCAGTAGTCCAGGACTAGCGGTAAACAATGAGCAGTTCTTC

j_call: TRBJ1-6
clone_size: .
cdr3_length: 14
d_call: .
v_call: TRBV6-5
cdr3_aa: CASSTRTNNSPLHF
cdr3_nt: TGTGCCAGCAGTACCAGGACTAATAATTCACCCCTCCACTTT

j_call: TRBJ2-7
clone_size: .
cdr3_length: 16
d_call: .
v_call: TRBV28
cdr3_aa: CASSFSLASMQPEQYF
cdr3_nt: TGTGCCAGCAGTTTTTCGCTTGCTAGCATGCAGCCTGAGCAGTACTTC

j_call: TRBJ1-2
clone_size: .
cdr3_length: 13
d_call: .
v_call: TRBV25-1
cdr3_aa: CASRDTGFYGYTF
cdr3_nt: TGTGCCAGCAGGGATACAGGGTTCTATGGCTACACCTTC

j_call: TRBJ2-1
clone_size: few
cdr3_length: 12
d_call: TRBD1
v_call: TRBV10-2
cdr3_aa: CASRKQGSEQFF
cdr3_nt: TGCGCCAGCAGGAAACAGGGGAGTGAGCAGTTCTTC

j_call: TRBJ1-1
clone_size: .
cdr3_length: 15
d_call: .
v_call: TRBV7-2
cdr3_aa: CASSLAGGGYTEAFF
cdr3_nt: TGTGCCAGCAGCTTAGCGGGGGGCGGGTACACTGAAGCTTTCTTT

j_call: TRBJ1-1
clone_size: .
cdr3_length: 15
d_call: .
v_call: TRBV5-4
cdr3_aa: CASSYDIPTPTEAFF
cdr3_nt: TGTGCCAGCAGCTACGACATCCCGACCCCGACTGAAGCTTTCTTT

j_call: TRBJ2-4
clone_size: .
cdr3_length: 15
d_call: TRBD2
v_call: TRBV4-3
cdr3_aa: CASSPSGRGKNIQYF
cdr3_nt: TGCGCCAGCAGTCCCAGCGGGAGGGGCAAAAACATTCAGTACTTC

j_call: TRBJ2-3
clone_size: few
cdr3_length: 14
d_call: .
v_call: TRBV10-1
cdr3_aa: CASSAGAATDTQYF
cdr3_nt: TGCGCCAGCAGCGCCGGGGCGGCCACAGATACGCAGTATTTT

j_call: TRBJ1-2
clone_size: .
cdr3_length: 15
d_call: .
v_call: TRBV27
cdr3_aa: CASSLAQGGGYGYTF
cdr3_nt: TGTGCCAGCAGTTTAGCACAGGGCGGCGGCTATGGCTACACCTTC

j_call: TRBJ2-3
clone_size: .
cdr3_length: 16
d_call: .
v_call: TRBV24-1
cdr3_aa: CATSDLLDSSTDTQYF
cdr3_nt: TGTGCCACCAGTGATTTGCTAGACAGCTCCACAGATACGCAGTATTTT

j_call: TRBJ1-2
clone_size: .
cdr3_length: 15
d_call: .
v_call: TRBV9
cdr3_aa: CASSAAGEGLYGYTF
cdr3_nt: TGTGCCAGCAGCGCGGCAGGGGAAGGCTTGTATGGCTACACCTTC

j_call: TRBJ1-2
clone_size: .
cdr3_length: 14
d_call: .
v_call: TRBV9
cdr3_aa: CASSVGGRVGGYTF
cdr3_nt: TGTGCCAGCAGCGTAGGGGGGCGGGTAGGTGGCTACACCTTC

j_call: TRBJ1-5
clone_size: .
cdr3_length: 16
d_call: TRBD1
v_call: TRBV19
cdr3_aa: CASSPSDRGINQPQHF
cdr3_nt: TGTGCCAGTAGTCCGAGCGACAGGGGGATAAATCAGCCCCAGCATTTT

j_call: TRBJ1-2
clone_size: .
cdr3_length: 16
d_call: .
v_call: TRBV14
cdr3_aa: CASSQDKFGEDYGYTF
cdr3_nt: TGTGCCAGCAGCCAAGATAAATTTGGGGAGGACTATGGCTACACCTTC

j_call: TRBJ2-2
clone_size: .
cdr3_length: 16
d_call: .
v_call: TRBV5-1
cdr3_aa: CASSPGSDSRTGELFF
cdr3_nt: TGCGCCAGCAGCCCGGGGTCGGACAGTCGCACCGGGGAGCTGTTTTTT

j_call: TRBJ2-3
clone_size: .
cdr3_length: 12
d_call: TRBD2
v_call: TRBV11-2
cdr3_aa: CASSPSGGARYF
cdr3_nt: TGTGCCAGCAGCCCTAGCGGGGGGGCGCGGTATTTT

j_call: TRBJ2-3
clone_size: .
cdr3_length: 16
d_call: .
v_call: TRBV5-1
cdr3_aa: CASSLLAVQGTDTQYF
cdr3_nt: TGCGCCAGCAGCTTATTAGCGGTGCAAGGCACAGATACGCAGTATTTT

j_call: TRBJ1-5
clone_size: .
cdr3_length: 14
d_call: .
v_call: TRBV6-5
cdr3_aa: CASSSSQDEGPQHF
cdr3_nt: TGTGCCAGCAGTTCCTCACAGGACGAGGGGCCCCAGCATTTT

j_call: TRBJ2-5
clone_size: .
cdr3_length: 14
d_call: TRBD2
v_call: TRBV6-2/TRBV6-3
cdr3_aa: CASSYGTSTETQYF
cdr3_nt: TGTGCCAGCAGTTACGGGACTAGCACGGAGACCCAGTACTTC

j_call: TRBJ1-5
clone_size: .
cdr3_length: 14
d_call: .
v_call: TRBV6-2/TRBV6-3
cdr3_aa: CASSYSATNQPQHF
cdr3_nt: TGTGCCAGCAGTTACTCAGCCACCAATCAGCCCCAGCATTTT

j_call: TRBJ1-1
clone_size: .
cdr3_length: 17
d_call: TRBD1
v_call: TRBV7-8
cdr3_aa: CASSLSSWGQENTEAFF
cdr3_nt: TGTGCCAGCAGCTTATCATCATGGGGACAGGAGAACACTGAAGCTTTCTTT

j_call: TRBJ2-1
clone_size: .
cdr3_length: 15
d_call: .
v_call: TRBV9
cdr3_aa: CASSVVTGSYNEQFF
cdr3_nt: TGTGCCAGCAGCGTAGTGACGGGCTCCTACAATGAGCAGTTCTTC

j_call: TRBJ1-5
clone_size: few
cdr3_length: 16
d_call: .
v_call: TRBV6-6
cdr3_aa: CASSYSIGVGNQPQHF
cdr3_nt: TGTGCCAGCAGTTACTCGATTGGGGTTGGAAATCAGCCCCAGCATTTT

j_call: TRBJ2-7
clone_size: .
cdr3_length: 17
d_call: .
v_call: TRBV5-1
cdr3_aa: CASSLGARGTVIYEQYF
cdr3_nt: TGCGCCAGCAGCTTGGGGGCCCGGGGAACGGTGATTTACGAGCAGTACTTC

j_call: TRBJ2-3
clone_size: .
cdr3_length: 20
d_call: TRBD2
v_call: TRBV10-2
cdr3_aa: CASRPTVSGGRLDSTDTQYF
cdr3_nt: TGCGCCAGCAGACCTACGGTCAGCGGGGGGAGGCTAGATAGCACAGATACGCAGTATTTT